This T cell receptor (beta chain) was identified in a study of T cell responses to AZD1222 COVID-19 vaccine. General study findings and limits: Repertoires were collected only later (after the peak T cell response had occurred). CD4 TCRs linked to vaccination spanned spike, dominating at 160-218 and 743-854. Close to half of all spike-specific TCRs reportedly target regions of the variants that are unmutated.

In regard to this clone: Its antigen is undetermined.

This CDR3 has 13 residues. The V and J ends lost 3 bases and 7 bases respectively, with 10 bases between them. Germline loops: CDR1 SGHTA, CDR2 FQGTGA. TCRdb's copy holds only in-frame clones and misses some; the assay was immunoSEQ multiplex PCR. The sample lists around 120,000 clones; 70% to 90% were seen once. The source material was peripheral blood, sampled on day 0 of AZD1222 vaccination. The source of this sequence is an adult in good health. The chain links TRBV7-3 to TRBJ2-1; D may be TRBD1 (5 bases). The CDR3 spells CASSFPGWNEQFF. The CDR3 DNA sequence: TGTGCCAGCAGCTTTCCAGGGTGGAATGAGCAGTTCTTC.